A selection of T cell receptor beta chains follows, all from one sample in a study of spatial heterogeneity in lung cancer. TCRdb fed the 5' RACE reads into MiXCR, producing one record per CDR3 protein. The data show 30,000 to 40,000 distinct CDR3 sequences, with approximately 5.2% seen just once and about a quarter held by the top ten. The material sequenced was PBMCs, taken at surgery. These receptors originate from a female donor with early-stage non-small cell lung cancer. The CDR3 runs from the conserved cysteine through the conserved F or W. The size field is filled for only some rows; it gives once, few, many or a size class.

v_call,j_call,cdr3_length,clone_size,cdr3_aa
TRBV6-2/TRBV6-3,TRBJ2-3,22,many,CASSYPGLAGGREVLSTDTQYF
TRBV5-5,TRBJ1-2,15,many,CASSSPGQGVSGYTF
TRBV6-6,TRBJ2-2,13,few,CASSYHGEGELFF
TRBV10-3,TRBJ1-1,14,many,CAIRMGQGADEAFF
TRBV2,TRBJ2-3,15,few,CASRGLERATDTQYF
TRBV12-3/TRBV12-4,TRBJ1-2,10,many,CASRAYGYTF
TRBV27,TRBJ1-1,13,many,CASRTTAGSRAFF
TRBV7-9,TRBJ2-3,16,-,CASSFGGGPGTDTQYF
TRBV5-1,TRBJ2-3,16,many,CASTSFGGPNTDTQYF
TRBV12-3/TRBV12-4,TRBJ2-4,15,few,CASARGRMFKNIQYF
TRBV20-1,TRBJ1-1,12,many,CSARQLNTEAFF
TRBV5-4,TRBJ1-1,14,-,CASSLWGMNTEAFF
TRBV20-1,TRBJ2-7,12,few,CSARKDGYEQYF
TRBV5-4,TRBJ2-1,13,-,CASSGTSANEQFF
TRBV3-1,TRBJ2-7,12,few,CASSQPHYEQYF
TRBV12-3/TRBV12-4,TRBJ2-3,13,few,CASSFHMGDTQYF
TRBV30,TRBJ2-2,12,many,CAWSVGSGELFF
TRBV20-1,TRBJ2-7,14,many,CSAKSVEGTYEQYF
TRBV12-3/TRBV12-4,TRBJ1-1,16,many,CASSFGLRDRNTEAFF
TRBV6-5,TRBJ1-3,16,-,CASSGGGEAVGNTIYF
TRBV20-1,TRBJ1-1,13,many,CSARDWRNTEAFF
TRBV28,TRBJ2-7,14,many,CASSLIGRNYEQYF
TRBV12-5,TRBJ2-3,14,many,CASGRDTGTDTQYF
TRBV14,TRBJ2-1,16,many,CASSQEMSVVWNEQFF
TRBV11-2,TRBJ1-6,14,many,CASSPDRVHSPLHF
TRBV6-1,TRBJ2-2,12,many,CASSPDVGELFF
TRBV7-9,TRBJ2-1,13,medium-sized,CASRSLNFNEQFF
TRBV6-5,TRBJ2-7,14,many,CASSLTGRPYEQYF
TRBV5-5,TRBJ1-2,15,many,CASSLGGTGRYGYTF
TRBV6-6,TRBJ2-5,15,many,CASRPGIANWETQYF
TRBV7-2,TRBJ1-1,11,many,CASSLDQGAFF
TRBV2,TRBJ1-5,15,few,CASIANRGANQPQHF
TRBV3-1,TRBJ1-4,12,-,CASSQDRRDLFF
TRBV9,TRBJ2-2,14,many,CASSVGLGTGELFF
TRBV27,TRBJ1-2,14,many,CASSSFSTAYGYTF
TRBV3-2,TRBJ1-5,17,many,CASSQEDRTSSNQPQHF
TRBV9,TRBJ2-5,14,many,CASSVGLTPLAQYF
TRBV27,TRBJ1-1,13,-,CASSLQGGGEAFF
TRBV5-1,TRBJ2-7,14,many,CASSLAGTFYEQYF
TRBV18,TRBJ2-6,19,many,CASSPQKTGKVSGANVLTF
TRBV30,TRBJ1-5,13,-,CAWSVAGEVPQHF
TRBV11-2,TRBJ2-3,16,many,CASSFDPRTATDTQYF
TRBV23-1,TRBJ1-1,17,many,CASGFYVTGHPNTEAFF
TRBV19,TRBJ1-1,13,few,CASTQEFRTEAFF
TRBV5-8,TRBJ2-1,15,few,CASSQADIRVNEQFF